The clone carrying this TCR beta chain came up many times. The antigen is unknown. The CDR3 loop spans 13 amino acids. Germline-derived CDR1 and CDR2 are SEHNR and FQNEAQ (reference sequence). Trimming cost V 8 bases and J 5 bases; bases outside gene matches: 0. Time point defined: newly diagnosed GD, antithyroid drugs for less than 3 months. From RNA extracted from PBMCs, the TCR library was made. The sample originates from a study of regulatory T cells in long-lasting Graves disease. General study findings and limits: There were preferences for TRBV28, TRBJ1-2 and TRBJ2-5 in persistent disease.

Arm-PCR of CDR3 regions and iRepertoire HTBI primers were used to build TCR beta libraries. One entry per CDR3 protein, called by TCRdb with MiXCR from the multiplex PCR reads. In the table there are a few hundred thousand distinct CDR3 sequences, roughly a fifth of which are singletons. Separately, the same data were catalogued under a study of T cells in Graves' hyperthyroidism and ophthalmopathy. From that study: Most thyroid clonotypes expanded above 0.001 were also detected in blood.

The J gene is TRBJ2-1, the V gene TRBV7-9; 13 bases line up with TRBD2. The TCR was taken from a woman in her twenties or thirties with Graves disease. Sequences were derived from peripheral blood mononuclear cells (PBMCs), sampled at new diagnosis, from a patient treated with antithyroid drugs. As DNA, the CDR3 is TGTGCCAGCGGACTAGCGGGGGACAATGAGCAGTTCTTC. Its translation: CASGLAGDNEQFF.